The 24 T cell receptor beta chains given below trace back to one sample, sequenced in a study of blood T cell repertoires in COVID-19. The protocol was immunoSEQ multiplex PCR, while the TCRdb copy is restricted to in-frame clones and leaves out a portion. The sample includes about 50,000 clones, 80% to 90% of them seen just once. Sequenced sample: peripheral blood. The receptors come from a human donor in a cohort sampled during active COVID-19.

The J gene is TRBJ1-4, the V gene TRBV5-1, with D maybe TRBD1 (5 bases). The CDR3 extends over 17 amino acids. V lost 1 base to trimming and J lost 2 bases, with 15 bases between them. The germline V gene has CDR1 SGHRS and CDR2 YFSETQ. CDR3 region: CASSLRIGGNTNEKLFF. The CDR3 bases are TGCGCCAGCAGCTTGAGAATCGGGGGAAACACTAATGAAAAACTGTTTTTT.

The chain combines TRBV10-1 with TRBJ2-7; 9 bases fit TRBD1. The ends lost 3 bases at V and 6 bases at J; junction bases unmatched: 12. Germline V gives CDR1 WNHNN, CDR2 SYGVQD (reference sequence). The CDR3 has 16 amino acids. The CDR3 sequence is CASSEGPGTGFREQYF. The DNA for the CDR3 is TGCGCCAGCAGTGAAGGGCCCGGGACAGGGTTTCGCGAGCAGTACTTC.

The chain employs TRBV29-1 and TRBJ2-3; D uncertain. Per the germline V gene, CDR1 is SQVTM and CDR2 is ANQGSEA. V was cut by 8 bases and J by 5 bases, with 11 bases left in between. The CDR3 covers 11 residues. DNA of the CDR3: TGCAGCCCTCGCCGGGTAGATACGCAGTATTTT. Protein: CSPRRVDTQYF.

The chain employs TRBV7-2 and TRBJ2-3; 8 positions match TRBD1. The CDR3 totals 13 residues. The trim removed 7 bases at V and 4 bases at J, leaving 4 bases unmatched. Germline CDR1 and CDR2: SGHTA and FQGNSA. For the CDR3, the DNA is TGTGCCAGCACGGACAGGGTGCCAGATACGCAGTATTTT. Translation gives CASTDRVPDTQYF.

The chain is built from TRBV9 and TRBJ1-2; the D gene is possibly TRBD1 (6 bases). Trimming took 3 bases from V and 9 from J, leaving 18 bases between them. This CDR3 region has 14 residues. In germline, CDR1 is SGDLS, CDR2 YYNGEE. The CDR3 protein is CASSGIRGGGRYTF. The CDR3 DNA reads TGTGCCAGCAGCGGAATCCGCGGGGGGGGGCGCTACACCTTC.

The gene calls are TRBV7-9 and TRBJ1-4, with D maybe TRBD1 (6 bases). Trimming pared 3 bases from V and 4 bases from J, leaving 9 bases between. This CDR3 has 14 residues. Per the germline V gene, CDR1 is SEHNR and CDR2 is FQNEAQ (reference sequence). The CDR3: CASSLTGVNEKLFF. Written as DNA, the CDR3 is TGTGCCAGCAGCTTGACAGGCGTTAATGAAAAACTGTTTTTT.

The chain links TRBV5-1 to TRBJ2-1; D call uncertain. CDR3 length: 15 residues. Germline CDR1 SGHRS, CDR2 YFSETQ. Trimming stripped 0 bases from V and 0 bases from J, with 7 bases between. This CDR3 is CASSLEASSYNEQFF. The CDR3 DNA is TGCGCCAGCAGCTTGGAGGCTAGCTCCTACAATGAGCAGTTCTTC.

V and J are TRBV5-1 and TRBJ2-1; 9 bases map to TRBD1. There are 14 residues in the CDR3. The ends lost 5 bases at V and 12 bases at J; junction bases unmatched: 12. CDR1 is SGHRS and CDR2 is YFSETQ in the germline V gene. CDR3 sequence: CASRPRDRAEPQFF. CDR3 nucleotide sequence: TGCGCCAGCAGGCCCCGGGACAGGGCTGAGCCGCAGTTCTTC.

V and J are TRBV4-3 and TRBJ2-1, with 7 bases fitting TRBD2. The germline V gene encodes CDR1 LGHNA and CDR2 YSLEER. The CDR3 has 14 amino acids. After removal of 2 bases from V and 5 bases from J, the junction contained 3 bases not matched to a gene. This CDR3 is CASSQWGRDNEQFF. The CDR3 DNA follows: TGCGCCAGCAGCCAATGGGGGAGGGACAATGAGCAGTTCTTC.

In nucleotides, the CDR3 is TGCAGCGTTGAAGAAGGAGGGCTAGCCAAAAACATTCAGTACTTC. Amino acid sequence: CSVEEGGLAKNIQYF. The J gene is TRBJ2-4, the V gene TRBV29-1; tentative D call: TRBD2 (6 bases). Germline-derived CDR1 and CDR2 are SQVTM and ANQGSEA. The CDR3 is 15 residues long. V gave up 0 bases and J gave up 0 bases, with 9 bases separating them.

V gene TRBV4-2 combines with J gene TRBJ2-7; 11 nucleotides match TRBD2. Germline CDR1 is LGHNA and CDR2 is YNFKEQ. This CDR3 region has 19 residues. V gave up 0 bases and J gave up 4 bases; unmatched junction bases: 14. For the CDR3, the DNA is TGTGCCAGCAGCCAAGACGTAACTAGCGGGAGTTCTCCTGAGTACGAGCAGTACTTC. This gives the protein CASSQDVTSGSSPEYEQYF.

This chain links TRBV19 with TRBJ2-3, with D possibly TRBD2 on 6 matching bases. The V and J ends lost 5 bases and 3 bases respectively, with 9 bases between them. The CDR3 spans 13 residues. Looked up from germline, CDR1 is LNHDA and CDR2 is SQIVND (reference sequence). The CDR3 loop reads CASSQTSTDTQYF. The CDR3 bases are TGTGCCAGTAGTCAGACTAGTACAGATACGCAGTATTTT.

This clone came up a few times. The CDR3 DNA reads TGTGCCAGAAGCAGAGGACTACCAGCCTACGAGCAGTACTTC. It is translated as CARSRGLPAYEQYF. The V call is TRBV5-3, the J call TRBJ2-7, with TRBD2 as a possible D gene (6 bases). TRBV5-3 is an ORF, and what it does is uncertain. Trimming took off 4 bases at V and 2 bases at J, with 13 bases between the two ends. This CDR3 contains 14 residues.

The chain joins TRBV11-2 to TRBJ2-2; the D gene is possibly TRBD1 (5 bases). Germline V gives CDR1 SGHAT, CDR2 FQNNGV. The CDR3 loop spans 17 amino acids. Trimming cost V 7 bases and J 0 bases, with 18 bases left between them. The CDR3 reads CASTSRFQGANTGELFF. The CDR3 coding sequence is TGTGCCAGCACCTCCCGGTTTCAGGGCGCGAACACCGGGGAGCTGTTTTTT.

The rearrangement joins TRBV10-3 to TRBJ2-3; TRBD1 matches 9 bases. V lost 5 bases to trimming and J lost 4 bases; unmatched junction nucleotides: 4. CDR3 length: 14 amino acids. CDR1 and CDR2 (germline): ENHRY, SYGVKD. CDR3 in amino acids: CAISTRTGADTQYF. Here the CDR3 DNA reads TGTGCCATCAGTACACGGACAGGGGCAGATACGCAGTATTTT.

V gene TRBV4-3 combines with J gene TRBJ2-2; tentative D call: TRBD1 (5 bases). Trimming stripped 1 base from V and 4 bases from J, with 10 bases between. This CDR3 contains 15 residues. Germline V gene data show CDR1 as LGHNA and CDR2 as YSLEER. CDR3 residues: CASSQGSGRTGELFF. DNA for the CDR3: TGCGCCAGCAGCCAAGGGTCAGGGCGCACCGGGGAGCTGTTTTTT.

The chain couples TRBV3-1 (or the pseudogene TRBV3-2) to TRBJ1-1; D gene uncertain. V was cut by 1 base and J by 1 base, with 10 bases left in between. The CDR3 is made up of 15 amino acids. Germline V gives CDR1 LGHDT, CDR2 YNNKEL (reference sequence). CDR3 in amino acids: CASSQVPGGNTEAFF. CDR3 nucleotide sequence: TGTGCCAGCAGCCAAGTTCCGGGAGGGAACACTGAAGCTTTCTTT.

This chain uses TRBV7-9 with TRBJ2-3, with 10 bases aligning to TRBD2. V lost 6 bases to trimming and J lost 4 bases; unmatched junction nucleotides: 19. This CDR3 spans 19 amino acids. The germline gives CDR1 SEHNR, CDR2 FQNEAQ (reference sequence). CDR3 nucleotide sequence: TGTGCCAGCAGGGCCGGGGGACTAGCGAGGGATTCCGGGCCAGATACGCAGTATTTT. This translates into CASRAGGLARDSGPDTQYF.

The chain joins TRBV4-2 to TRBJ1-2, with 9 bases lining up with TRBD1. The CDR3 sequence is 16 residues long. The ends lost 1 base at V and 3 bases at J; junction bases unmatched: 6. Germline CDR1 and CDR2: LGHNA and YNFKEQ. CDR3 sequence: CASSQVQGAVYYGYTF. DNA of the CDR3: TGTGCCAGCAGCCAAGTACAGGGGGCGGTTTACTATGGCTACACCTTC.

This clone is a singleton in its sample. The chain links TRBV30 to TRBJ1-2, with 10 bases aligning to TRBD1. V lost 1 base and J lost 8; bases outside the gene matches: 7. The CDR3 covers 14 residues. CDR1 is GTSNPN, CDR2 SVGIG, per germline (reference sequence). The CDR3 DNA sequence: TGTGCCTGGAGTGGAACGGGACAGGGGAACGGCTACACCTTC. It specifies CAWSGTGQGNGYTF.

The genes are TRBV4-3 and TRBJ2-3; TRBD2 aligns across 9 bases. In germline, CDR1 is LGHNA, CDR2 YSLEER. There are 17 residues in the CDR3. After removal of 0 bases from V and 2 bases from J, the junction contained 6 bases not matched to a gene. The CDR3 is CASSQDLLAGTTDTQYF. CDR3 DNA sequence: TGCGCCAGCAGCCAAGACCTGCTAGCGGGAACCACAGATACGCAGTATTTT.

This clone was observed a single time. The J gene is TRBJ2-7, the V gene TRBV15, with D possibly being TRBD2 (6 bases). This CDR3 contains 15 residues. V dropped 0 bases and J dropped 5 bases, with 14 bases sitting between them. CDR1 and CDR2 from the germline V gene are LNHNV and YYDKDF (reference sequence). Written as DNA, the CDR3 is TGTGCCACCAGCAGAGATCCCGGAGGGTTCGACGAGCAGTACTTC. Translation gives CATSRDPGGFDEQYF.

V usage is TRBV19 and J usage is TRBJ1-6, with 8 bases lining up with TRBD1. This CDR3 is 15 amino acids long. The germline CDR1 and CDR2 sequences are LNHDA and SQIVND (reference sequence). V trimming: 7 bases; J trimming: 1 base; junction bases outside the gene matches: 3. CDR3 sequence: CASMDRASYNSPLHF. The CDR3 region has the DNA TGTGCCAGTATGGACAGGGCATCCTATAATTCACCCCTCCACTTT.

The chain combines TRBV6-2 or TRBV6-3 with TRBJ2-7; a weak D match, TRBD1 (7 bases). Looked up from germline, CDR1 is MNHEY and CDR2 is SVGEGT. The CDR3 contains 16 residues. V lost 0 bases and J 4 bases, leaving 16 bases between the germline ends. The CDR3 DNA reads TGTGCCAGCAGTTACTCGGACCAGGCAGGGGGGTACGAGCAGTACTTC. It codes for CASSYSDQAGGYEQYF.